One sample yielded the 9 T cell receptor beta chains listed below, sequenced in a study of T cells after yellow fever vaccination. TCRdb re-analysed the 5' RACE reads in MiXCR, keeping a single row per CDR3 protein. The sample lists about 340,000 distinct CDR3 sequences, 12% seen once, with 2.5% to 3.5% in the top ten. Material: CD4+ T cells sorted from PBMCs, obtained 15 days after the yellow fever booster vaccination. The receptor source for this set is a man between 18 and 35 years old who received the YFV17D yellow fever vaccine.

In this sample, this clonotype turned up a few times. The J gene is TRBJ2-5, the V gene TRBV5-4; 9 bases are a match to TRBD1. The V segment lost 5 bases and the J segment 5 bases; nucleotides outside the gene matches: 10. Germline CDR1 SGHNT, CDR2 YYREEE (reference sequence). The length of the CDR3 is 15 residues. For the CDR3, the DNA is TGTGCCAGCAGGGGAACAGGGGGCTTCGGGGAGACCCAGTACTTC. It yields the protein CASRGTGGFGETQYF.

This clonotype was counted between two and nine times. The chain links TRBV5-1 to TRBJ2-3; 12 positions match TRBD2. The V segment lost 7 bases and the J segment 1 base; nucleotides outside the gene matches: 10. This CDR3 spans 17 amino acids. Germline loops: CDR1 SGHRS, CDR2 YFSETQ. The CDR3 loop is CASQTSGGLRGTDTQYF. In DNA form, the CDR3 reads TGCGCCAGCCAGACTAGCGGGGGCCTCCGGGGCACAGATACGCAGTATTTT. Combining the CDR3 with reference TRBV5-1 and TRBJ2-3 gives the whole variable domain KAGVTQTPRYLIKTRGQQVTLSCSPISGHRSVSWYQQTPGQGLQFLFEYFSETQRNKGNFPGRFSGRQFSNSRSEMNVSTLELGDSALYLCASQTSGGLRGTDTQYFGPGTRLTVL.

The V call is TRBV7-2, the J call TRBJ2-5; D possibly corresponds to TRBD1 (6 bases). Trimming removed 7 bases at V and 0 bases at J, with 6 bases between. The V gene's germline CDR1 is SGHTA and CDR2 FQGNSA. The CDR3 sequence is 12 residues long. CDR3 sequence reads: CASNRDQETQYF. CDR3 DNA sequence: TGTGCCAGCAACAGGGACCAAGAGACCCAGTACTTC.

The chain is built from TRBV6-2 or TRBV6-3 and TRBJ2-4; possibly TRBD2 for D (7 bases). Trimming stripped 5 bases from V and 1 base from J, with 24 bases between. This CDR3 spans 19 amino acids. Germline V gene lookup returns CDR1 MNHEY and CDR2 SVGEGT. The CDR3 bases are TGTGCCAGCAGTCCTTTTGCGCGGGGGCTTATCTTTGCCAAAAACATTCAGTACTTC. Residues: CASSPFARGLIFAKNIQYF.

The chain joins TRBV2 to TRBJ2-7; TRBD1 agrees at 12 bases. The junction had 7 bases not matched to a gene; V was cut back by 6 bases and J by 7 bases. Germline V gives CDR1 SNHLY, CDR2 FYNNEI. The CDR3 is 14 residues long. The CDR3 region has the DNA TGTGCCAGCAGGCCGGGACAGGGGGCACGGGAGCAGTACTTC. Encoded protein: CASRPGQGAREQYF.

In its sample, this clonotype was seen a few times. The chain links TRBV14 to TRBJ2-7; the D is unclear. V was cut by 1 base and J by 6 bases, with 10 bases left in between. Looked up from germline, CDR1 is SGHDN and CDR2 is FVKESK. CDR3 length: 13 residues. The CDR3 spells CASSQVRVSEQYF. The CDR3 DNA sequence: TGTGCCAGCAGCCAAGTTCGGGTCTCCGAGCAGTACTTC.

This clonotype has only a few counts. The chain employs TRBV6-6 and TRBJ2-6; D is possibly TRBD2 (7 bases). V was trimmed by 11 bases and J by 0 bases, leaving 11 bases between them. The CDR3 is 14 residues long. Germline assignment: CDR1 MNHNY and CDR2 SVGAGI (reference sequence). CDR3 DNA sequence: TGTGCCGGGGGGGGGGCCTCTGGGGCCAACGTCCTGACTTTC. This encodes CAGGGASGANVLTF.

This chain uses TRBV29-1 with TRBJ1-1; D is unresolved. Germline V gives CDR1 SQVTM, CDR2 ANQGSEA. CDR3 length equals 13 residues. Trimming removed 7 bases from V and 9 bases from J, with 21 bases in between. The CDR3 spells CSALDAYMGKAFF. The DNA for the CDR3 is TGCAGCGCCCTAGATGCCTATATGGGTAAAGCTTTCTTT.

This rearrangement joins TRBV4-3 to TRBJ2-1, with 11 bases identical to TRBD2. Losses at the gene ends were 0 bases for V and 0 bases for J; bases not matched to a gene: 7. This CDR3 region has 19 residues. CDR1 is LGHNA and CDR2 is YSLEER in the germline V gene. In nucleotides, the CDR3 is TGCGCCAGCAGCCAAGATTGGCTAGCGGGGGGCCGCTCCTACAATGAGCAGTTCTTC. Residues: CASSQDWLAGGRSYNEQFF.